This T cell receptor beta chain was captured in a study of cytomegalovirus exposure and HLA in healthy donors. PCR employed 60 Vbeta and 13 Jbeta primers. TCRdb's copy holds only in-frame clones and misses some; the assay was immunoSEQ multiplex PCR. The repertoire includes 85,000 to 95,000 clones, more than 75% of them detected once, and roughly 5.4% sits in the top ten. The ends lost 11 bases at V and 3 bases at J; junction bases unmatched: 7. Germline loops: CDR1 SNHLY, CDR2 FYNNEI. This CDR3 has 13 residues. The TCR originated in a man aged 30 to 39 in good health and CMV-seropositive. The chain couples TRBV2 to TRBJ1-5; 7 nucleotides agree with TRBD1. Sequencing used PBMCs. In DNA, the CDR3 is TGTGCCTCCAGGGGACAGCCCAATCAGCCCCAGCATTTT. As protein: CASRGQPNQPQHF.